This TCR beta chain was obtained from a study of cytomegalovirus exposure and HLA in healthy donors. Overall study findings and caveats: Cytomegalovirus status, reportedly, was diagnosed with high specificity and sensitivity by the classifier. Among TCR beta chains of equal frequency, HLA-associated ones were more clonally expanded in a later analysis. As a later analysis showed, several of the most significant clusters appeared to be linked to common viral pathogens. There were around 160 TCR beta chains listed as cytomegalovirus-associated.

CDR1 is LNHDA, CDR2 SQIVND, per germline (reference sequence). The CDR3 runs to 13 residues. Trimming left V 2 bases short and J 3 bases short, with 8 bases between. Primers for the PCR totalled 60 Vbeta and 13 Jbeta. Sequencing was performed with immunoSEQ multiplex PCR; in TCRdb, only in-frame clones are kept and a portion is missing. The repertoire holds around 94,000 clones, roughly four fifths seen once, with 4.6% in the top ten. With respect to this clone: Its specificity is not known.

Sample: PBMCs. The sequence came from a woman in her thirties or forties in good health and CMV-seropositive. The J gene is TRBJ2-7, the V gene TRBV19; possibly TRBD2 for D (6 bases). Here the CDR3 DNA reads TGTGCCAGTAGTATAACAGCGGGCTACGAGCAGTACTTC. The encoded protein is CASSITAGYEQYF.